This T cell receptor (beta chain) was found in a study of OX40 agonist ivuxolimab in advanced cancers. About the study: Partial responses were observed in three patients, of whom one had hepatocellular carcinoma and two had cutaneous melanoma.

Overall study findings and caveats: Among the least clonally expanded were partial responders at 0.1-3.0 mg/kg. Expanded clones belonging to CD8+ T cells outnumbered, on average, those of CD4+.

With autoimmune disease history or systemic immunosuppression, patients were excluded. V trimming: 4 bases; J trimming: 3 bases; junction bases outside the gene matches: 14. This CDR3 comprises 17 residues. Germline V gene data show CDR1 as SGHNT and CDR2 as YYREEE (reference sequence). Clones were read by immunoSEQ multiplex PCR, and TCRdb kept only the in-frame ones, dropping some. The sample contains roughly 59,000 clones, over 75% of which appear only once. On this clone itself: Its antigen is not identified.

The clonotype originates from an adult with an advanced solid tumor such as melanoma, head and neck, liver or kidney cancer. The sample in question was CD4+ or CD8+ T cells sorted from blood, obtained in a trial of the OX40 agonist ivuxolimab. The chain employs TRBV5-4 and TRBJ2-7; 9 bases align to TRBD1. The chain's CDR3 is CASSTVKPGTGYYEQYF. CDR3 nucleotides: TGTGCCAGCAGCACCGTAAAACCCGGGACAGGGTACTACGAGCAGTACTTC.